This TCR beta chain was documented in a study of T cell responses to AZD1222 COVID-19 vaccine (TCRdb year 2021). A note on the overall study: Because spike-specific TCR depth and breadth did not differ between the two schedules, AZD1222 recipients who got a second dose at roughly 4 weeks were pooled with those who got a second dose at roughly 12 weeks. TCR sequencing covered 230 to 250 trial participants: 200 to 220 given two doses of AZD1222 and about 26 given two doses of MenACWY control vaccine. Trial participants were enrolled by age into subgroups of 18-55, 56-69 and 70-plus years, and around 150, 28 and 57 TCR-sequenced participants, respectively, were included in these subgroups.

In the paper's terms, the time point label means: baseline before first vaccination. Vaccinee samples were obtained from the UK trials COV001 and COV002, which included a single-blind randomized controlled phase 2/3 trial of AZD1222 (ChAdOx1 nCoV-19) in healthy adults. For TCRbeta chain sequencing, PBMC samples from trial participants were taken at day 0 and at day 28 after the second dose. What the research found in general, with its limitations: Spike-specific TCR breadth and depth rose significantly after two AZD1222 doses compared with day 0 and with MenACWY recipients. Vaccine-associated CD4 TCRs spanned the whole spike protein, with dominant responses in regions 160-218 and 743-854. Participants were mostly white British and included more females than males, and it was suggested by the authors that clonal diversity may have been underestimated. Conclusions about previously exposed vaccinees are limited because only a handful of AZD1222 recipients were SARS-CoV-2 seropositive at baseline. Because no day 14 peak-response samples were available, repertoires were characterized only after the peak T cell response. Reportedly, close to half of the unique spike-specific TCRs recognized epitopes lying outside the regions that are mutated in the B.1.351 and B.1.1.7 variants. In the small 56-69-year group, the increase in depth fell short of significance, most likely because of low power.

This clone was observed a handful of times. Its antigen is not yet known. No much larger clonotype is one base removed from it; base qualities were not supplied. The germline ends are 18 bases apart after V is trimmed by 0 bases and J by 10 bases. The germline V gene provides CDR1 MNHEY and CDR2 SVGAGI. The CDR3, from cysteine to phenylalanine, totals 15 residues. The sequence is cut down to CDR3 DNA, 45 bases in frame from base 1. The CDR3 regions of human TCRbeta chains were subjected to immunosequencing. In the paper's pipeline: Repertoire TCRs were matched against a reference library of SARS-CoV-2-specific TCRs generated with the MIRA antigen-specificity platform. Breadth was defined as the fraction of unique TCRs that were SARS-CoV-2-associated. Depth was defined as the fraction of total T cells that were SARS-CoV-2-associated. Using the MIRA data, each spike-specific TCR was assigned both to the spike region to which the TCR was reactive and to a CD4 or CD8 class. Log10-transformed breadth and depth values were compared by one-way ANOVA with Sidak's multiple comparisons tests. TCRdb holds this immuneACCESS table with in-frame rearrangements only. Some clones are missing; in checked studies, unresolved V genes explain under half, and the rest has no known cause. D and trimming come from the DNA, and the V and J calls and clone size come from that table. This sample holds around 120,000 clones; about 90% were observed only once. The ten largest clones add up to 7.5% to 8% of the sample.

The sequence links TRBV6-5 to TRBJ1-1; no D segment can be confidently identified. The sequence came from an adult in good health. The sample consisted of peripheral blood, taken on day 0 of AZD1222 vaccination. Read as DNA, the sequence is TGTGCCAGCAGTTACTCGGGGATTGGTATATTGGCAGCTTTCTTT. The encoded protein is CASSYSGIGILAAFF.